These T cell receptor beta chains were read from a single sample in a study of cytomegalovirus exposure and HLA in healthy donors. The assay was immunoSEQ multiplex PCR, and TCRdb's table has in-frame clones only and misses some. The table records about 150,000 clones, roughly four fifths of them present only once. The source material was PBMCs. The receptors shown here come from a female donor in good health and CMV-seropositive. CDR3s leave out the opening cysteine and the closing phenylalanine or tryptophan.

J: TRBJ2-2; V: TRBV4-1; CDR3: ASSQEAGLPGELF
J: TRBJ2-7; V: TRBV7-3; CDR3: ASSLTGTGTYEQY
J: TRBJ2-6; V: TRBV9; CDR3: ASSALGRSGANVLT
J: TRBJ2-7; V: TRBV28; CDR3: ASTSGGYEQY
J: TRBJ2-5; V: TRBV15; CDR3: ATSSGATSGGQETQY
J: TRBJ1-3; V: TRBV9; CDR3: ASSVDSLGNTIY
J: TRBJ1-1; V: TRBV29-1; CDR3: SVGQGTLNTEAF
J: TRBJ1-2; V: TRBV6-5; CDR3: ASKPPQGAGYGYT
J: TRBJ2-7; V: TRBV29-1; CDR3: SVESPVNTYEQY
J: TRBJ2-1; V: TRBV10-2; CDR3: ASSEQAANEQF
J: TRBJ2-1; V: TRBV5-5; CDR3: ASSKTPQGAGYNEQF
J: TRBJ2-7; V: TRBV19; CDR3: ASSYGYEQY
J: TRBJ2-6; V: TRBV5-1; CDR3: ASSRRQGVSGANVLT
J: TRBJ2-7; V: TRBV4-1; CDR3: ASRAGTSGTHEQY
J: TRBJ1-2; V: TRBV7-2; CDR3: ASSLGQGQNGYT
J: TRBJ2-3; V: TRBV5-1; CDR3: ASSSLGTASTDTQY
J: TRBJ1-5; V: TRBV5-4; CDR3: ASSLSGNSNQPQH
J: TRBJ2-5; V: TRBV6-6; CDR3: ASSFPGQETQY
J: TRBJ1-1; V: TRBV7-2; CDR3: ASSSAKGGAAEAF
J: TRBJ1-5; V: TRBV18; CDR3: ASSRDRNQPQH
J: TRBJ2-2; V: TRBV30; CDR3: AWSLGLAGGPGELF
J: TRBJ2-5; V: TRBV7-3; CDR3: ASSRTGVETQY
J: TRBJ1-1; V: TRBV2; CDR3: ASRDRQGAEAF
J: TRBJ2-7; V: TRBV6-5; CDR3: ASSSGLVHEQY
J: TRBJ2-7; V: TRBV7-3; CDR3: ASSLRSGPLYEQY
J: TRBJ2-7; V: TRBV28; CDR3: ASTTEGTGTYEQY
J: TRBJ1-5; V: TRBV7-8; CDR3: ASRLEGPQTGLNQPQH
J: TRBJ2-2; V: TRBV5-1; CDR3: ASIQDGHTGELF
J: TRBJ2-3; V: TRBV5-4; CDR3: ASSLWTADTQY
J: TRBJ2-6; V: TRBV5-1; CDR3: ASSLAYAGDGSGANVLT
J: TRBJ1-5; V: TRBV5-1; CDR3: ASSTSVDQPQH
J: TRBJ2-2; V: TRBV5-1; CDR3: ASRVGSAGELF
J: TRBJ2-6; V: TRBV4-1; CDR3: ASRGQEASGANVLT
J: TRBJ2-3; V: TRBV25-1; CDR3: ASSGRTGVGDTQY
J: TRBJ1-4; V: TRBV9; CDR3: ASSLWDTTNEKLF
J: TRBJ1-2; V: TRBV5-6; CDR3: ASSFSRVDGYT
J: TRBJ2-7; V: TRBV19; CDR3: ASSTTGTGTRYEQY
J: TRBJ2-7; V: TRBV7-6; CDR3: ASSTPEDYEQY
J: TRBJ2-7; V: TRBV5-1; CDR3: ASSLRSSGGPSYEQY
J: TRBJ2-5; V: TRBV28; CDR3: ASTPGGGAGETQY
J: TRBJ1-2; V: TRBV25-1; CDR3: ASSKGNYGYT
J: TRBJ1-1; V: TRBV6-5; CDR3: ASSGRGVRTEAF
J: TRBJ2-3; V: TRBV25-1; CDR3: ASRRTRGWDTDTQY
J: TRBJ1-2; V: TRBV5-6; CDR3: ASSDLSDRYGYT
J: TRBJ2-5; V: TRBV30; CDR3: AWTLPDRDQETQY
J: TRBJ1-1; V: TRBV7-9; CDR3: ASSREGVGTEAF
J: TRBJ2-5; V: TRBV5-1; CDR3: ASSPGTSGFLEQY